One sample yielded the 19 T cell receptor beta chains listed below, sequenced in a study of human T cells and chemical hapten exposure. Time point of the sample: patch test 2, 6 weeks after DPC sensitization. Indicated treatment: therapeutic diphenylcyclopropenone sensitization with weekly scalp DPC. TCRdb analysed the RACE reads with MiXCR anew, one entry per CDR3 protein. This sample yields fewer than 80,000 distinct CDR3 sequences, of which about a tenth are seen a single time; around 7% belongs to the top ten. The starting material was whole blood, obtained in connection with sensitization to the hapten diphenylcyclopropenone (DPC). The receptors come from a woman in her 50s with alopecia areata. Some clones in this sample may be carry-over from other donors' samples.

The chain joins TRBV20-1 to TRBJ2-1, with a tentative D call TRBD2 (5 bases). Per germline, CDR1 DFQATT and CDR2 SNEGSKA (reference sequence). V lost 0 bases and J lost 9, with 6 bases in between. There are 11 residues in the CDR3. The DNA for the CDR3 is TGCAGTGCTAGAGATGGGAGTGAGCAGTTCTTC. As protein: CSARDGSEQFF.

This clonotype was found a few times. V usage is TRBV18 and J usage is TRBJ2-3; 13 bases align to TRBD2. The trim removed 3 bases at V and 0 bases at J, leaving 9 bases unmatched. From germline, CDR1 is KGHSH and CDR2 LQKENI. The CDR3 runs 19 residues. Here the CDR3 reads CASSPGLAGDRDSTDTQYF. For the CDR3, the DNA is TGTGCCAGCTCACCCGGACTAGCGGGAGATCGGGATAGCACAGATACGCAGTATTTT.

This clonotype was seen at least ten times. The chain employs TRBV20-1 and TRBJ2-3, with a possible D match to TRBD2 (5 bases). Germline V gene sequence: CDR1 DFQATT, CDR2 SNEGSKA (reference sequence). The V and J ends lost 1 base and 2 bases respectively, with 16 bases between them. There are 16 residues in the CDR3. CDR3 nucleotide sequence: TGCAGTGCTAGAGGAACTGGACGGGAATACACAGATACGCAGTATTTT. Amino acid sequence: CSARGTGREYTDTQYF.

The rearrangement joins TRBV29-1 to TRBJ2-7; D is tentatively TRBD1 or TRBD2 (5 bases each). The V and J ends lost 4 bases and 4 bases respectively, with 8 bases between them. CDR1 and CDR2 (germline): SQVTM, ANQGSEA. This CDR3 is 11 amino acids long. The CDR3, as DNA: TGCAGCGTTGTTGAGGGGTACGAGCAGTACTTC. Translated, it gives CSVVEGYEQYF.

This clonotype was seen at least ten times. The chain combines TRBV19 with TRBJ1-2, with a possible D match to TRBD1 (5 bases). The ends were cut back, 5 bases at V and 8 bases at J, with 21 bases in the middle. Germline loops: CDR1 LNHDA, CDR2 SQIVND (reference sequence). This CDR3 spans 15 amino acids. CDR3 sequence: CASSPYRDGTGGYTF. The DNA for the CDR3 is TGTGCCAGTAGTCCCTATAGGGACGGTACTGGGGGCTACACCTTC.

This clonotype came up a few times. The chain combines TRBV29-1 with TRBJ2-7; 9 bases fit TRBD1. The CDR3 totals 16 residues. The V and J ends lost 2 bases and 5 bases, in that order; junction bases with no gene match: 13. Germline V lookup: CDR1 SQVTM, CDR2 ANQGSEA. This CDR3 reads CSVERGDRAAYNEQYF. The CDR3 bases are TGCAGCGTTGAACGGGGGGACAGGGCGGCATACAACGAGCAGTACTTC.

This clonotype was picked up many times. V gene TRBV20-1 combines with J gene TRBJ2-7; D is unresolved. Trimming pared 2 bases from V and 1 base from J, leaving 9 bases between. This CDR3 has 13 residues. Germline V CDR1 and CDR2: DFQATT, SNEGSKA (reference sequence). CDR3 coding DNA: TGCAGTGCTAGAATGTCGCGGTCCTACGAGCAGTACTTC. Its protein product is CSARMSRSYEQYF.

This clonotype was observed many times. The chain uses TRBV7-6 and TRBJ2-5; tentatively, D is TRBD1 or TRBD2 (5 bases each). The V gene's germline CDR1 is SGHVS and CDR2 FNYEAQ. CDR3 length equals 17 residues. V lost 1 base, J lost 3 bases, and 18 bases lay in between. CDR3 in amino acids: CASSLVGRDLLEETQYF. The CDR3 DNA is TGTGCCAGCAGCTTAGTGGGTAGGGACCTATTAGAAGAGACCCAGTACTTC.

The rearrangement uses TRBV7-9 and TRBJ1-5, with a possible D match to TRBD1 (6 bases). This CDR3 comprises 14 residues. The V end was cut by 5 bases, the J end by 4 bases, with 12 bases between. CDR1 and CDR2 (germline): SEHNR, FQNEAQ (reference sequence). The CDR3 loop is CASSQTGTNQPQHF. DNA for the CDR3: TGTGCCAGCAGCCAAACAGGGACGAATCAGCCCCAGCATTTT.

In this sample, this clonotype turned up many times. This chain connects TRBV12-3 or TRBV12-4 to TRBJ1-6, with 8 bases that match TRBD1. This CDR3 spans 15 amino acids. Trimming at V came to 6 bases and at J to 6 bases, leaving 7 bases not matched to a gene. CDR3 nucleotide sequence: TGTGCCAGCAGGAGAGGACAGGGACGTAATTCACCCCTCCACTTT. Its protein is CASRRGQGRNSPLHF.

This clonotype has more than one count but fewer than ten. The chain joins TRBV11-3 to TRBJ1-1, with D unclear. The CDR3 runs 13 residues. CDR1 SGHNT and CDR2 YENEEA come from the germline V gene. Deletions cut 0 bases from V and 5 bases from J, with 7 bases between. This CDR3 is CASSLDPRTEAFF. CDR3 DNA sequence: TGTGCCAGCAGCTTAGATCCAAGGACTGAAGCTTTCTTT.

The chain uses TRBV12-3 or TRBV12-4 and TRBJ2-7; D not resolved. V shed 5 bases and J shed 5 bases, with 10 bases lying between them. The CDR3 runs to 12 residues. The CDR3: CASSRAQDEQYF. CDR3 sequence (DNA): TGTGCCAGCAGTCGGGCCCAAGACGAGCAGTACTTC.

This rearrangement joins TRBV30 to TRBJ1-2; D is perhaps TRBD1 (6 bases). The V gene's germline CDR1 is GTSNPN and CDR2 SVGIG (reference sequence). The CDR3 covers 13 residues. V was shortened by 6 bases and J by 2 bases, with 13 bases between the two germline ends. Here the CDR3 DNA reads TGTGCCTGTGACGAACAGGGAAACTATGGCTACACCTTC. This codes for CACDEQGNYGYTF.

The V gene is TRBV3-1, the J gene TRBJ2-7; the D is unclear. The CDR3 is 13 amino acids. Trimming took 5 bases from V and 3 from J, leaving 11 bases between them. CDR1 is LGHDT and CDR2 is YNNKEL in the germline V gene (reference sequence). CDR3 residues: CASSTSGVYEQYF. The CDR3 DNA reads as TGTGCCAGCAGCACCTCCGGAGTCTACGAGCAGTACTTC.

This clonotype is categorized as medium-sized. The rearrangement uses TRBV20-1 and TRBJ2-7; 8 bases line up with TRBD1. This CDR3 has 14 residues. Germline V gives CDR1 DFQATT, CDR2 SNEGSKA (reference sequence). Trimming took 5 bases from V and 2 from J; bases not matched to a gene: 8. CDR3 loop: CSAPPRDRPYEQYF. CDR3 nucleotides: TGCAGTGCTCCACCTAGGGACAGGCCCTACGAGCAGTACTTC.

This clonotype was detected many times. This chain joins TRBV12-3 or TRBV12-4 and TRBJ1-5; the match to TRBD1 covers 7 bases. This CDR3 is 14 amino acids long. The V and J ends lost 6 bases and 3 bases, in that order; junction bases with no gene match: 5. DNA of the CDR3: TGTGCCAGCAGGACAGGGTTTAACAATCAGCCCCAGCATTTT. This sequence encodes CASRTGFNNQPQHF.

This clonotype was counted many times. CDR3 sequence: CASMSSGSSSDTQYF. CDR3 coding DNA: TGCGCCAGCATGTCCAGCGGGAGTAGCTCAGATACGCAGTATTTT. The gene calls are TRBV5-1 and TRBJ2-3, with TRBD2 matching over 8 bases. Trimming at V came to 6 bases and at J to 4 bases, leaving 10 bases not matched to a gene. Germline V gives CDR1 SGHRS, CDR2 YFSETQ. This CDR3 has 15 amino acids.

This clonotype was counted at least ten times. This sequence joins TRBV7-8 and TRBJ2-7, with D perhaps being TRBD1 or TRBD2 (5 bases each). The CDR3 has 15 amino acids. The germline V gene has CDR1 SGHVS and CDR2 FQNEAQ. V was shortened by 8 bases and J by 3 bases, with 20 bases between the two germline ends. The CDR3 DNA sequence: TGTGCCAGCCGCCCGTCAGGGACCACTTACTACGAGCAGTACTTC. It translates to CASRPSGTTYYEQYF.

This rearrangement joins TRBV6-2 or TRBV6-3 to TRBJ1-2; TRBD1 aligns across 7 bases. CDR1 is MNHEY and CDR2 is SVGEGT in the germline V gene. This CDR3 spans 15 amino acids. The V segment lost 6 bases and the J segment 0 bases; nucleotides outside the gene matches: 7. For the CDR3, the DNA is TGTGCCAGCAGGGCGACCGGGACAGCTAACTATGGCTACACCTTC. Amino acids: CASRATGTANYGYTF.